This T cell receptor (beta chain) is from a study of low-dose radiotherapy and immunotherapy resistance in tumors. At the level of the study: The fractionation for Cohort 1 was 0.5 Gy per fraction every 2 weeks, totaling 6.5 Gy. On a schedule of every two weeks, intravenous cyclophosphamide at a dose of 200 mg/m2 was delivered one day before each radiation and immunotherapy administration.

Gene-specific TRAV and TRBV primers were used for first-strand cDNA, covering alpha and beta chains. PCR amplification of the TCRs was performed with Phusion for 20 PCR cycles, and it relied on a constant-region primer together with a V-primer adapter. In vitro transcription was used to amplify the isolated mRNA. In TCRdb, the reads were re-called with MiXCR into one record per CDR3 protein. Of fewer than 95,000 distinct CDR3 sequences listed, more than 8.5% were seen once; the top ten hold 0.95% to 1.3%. The ends lost 3 bases at V and 7 bases at J; junction bases unmatched: 9. The CDR3 has 14 amino acids. Germline CDR1 reads KGHSH; CDR2 reads LQKENI. At least ten counts were recorded for this clonotype. Time point defined: before trial treatment. The study gave donors nivolumab, ipilimumab, aspirin, low-dose cyclophosphamide and low-dose radiotherapy.

The specimen was PBMCs, collected before treatment. The clonotype originates from a male donor with prostate cancer. This chain joins TRBV18 and TRBJ2-7; 7 bases are a match to TRBD2. Here the CDR3 reads CASSPSSSGREQYF. In nucleotides, the CDR3 is TGTGCCAGCTCACCGTCCTCTAGCGGAAGGGAGCAGTACTTC.